This T cell receptor beta chain is drawn from a study of regulatory T cells in long-lasting Graves disease. Across the whole study: Persistence in Graves' disease denoted antithyroid drug use beyond 5 years alongside positive TSH receptor antibodies. Overall study results and limits: When disease was persistent, TRBV28, TRBJ1-2 and TRBJ2-5 were the favored segments.

Ten or more counts support this clonotype. Its antigen is currently unknown. Specified time point: persistent/refractory GD, antithyroid drugs over 5 years with positive TRAb. PBMCs provided the RNA from which the TCR library was made. Graves' disease was diagnosed by American Thyroid Association guidelines. Relying on iRepertoire HTBI primers and Arm-PCR of CDR3 regions, the team built TCR beta libraries. TCRdb recomputed calls from the multiplex PCR reads with MiXCR, one row per CDR3 protein. Seen here are about 420,000 distinct CDR3 sequences, 23% observed once, and the top ten hold approximately 26%. Looked up from germline, CDR1 is SNHLY and CDR2 is FYNNEI. The CDR3 runs 16 residues. Trimming cost V 1 base and J 0 bases, with 10 bases left between them.

V usage is TRBV2 and J usage is TRBJ2-4; weak D call: TRBD1 (6 bases). The source was peripheral blood mononuclear cells (PBMCs), collected when the disease was refractory, from a patient treated with antithyroid drugs. This receptor was obtained from a female donor with Graves disease. The CDR3 loop reads CASSEGTVLAKNIQYF. CDR3 sequence (DNA): TGTGCCAGCAGTGAAGGGACAGTCCTAGCCAAAAACATTCAGTACTTC.